The 32 T cell receptor beta chains in this list originate from one sample, sequenced in a study of cytomegalovirus exposure and HLA in healthy donors. 60 Vbeta and 13 Jbeta primers were used in PCR. Method: immunoSEQ multiplex PCR; TCRdb's copy keeps in-frame clones and lacks some. The table has over 110,000 clones, roughly three quarters seen once; the top ten hold 3% to 3.5%. Sequences were obtained from PBMCs. All receptors come from a female donor in good health and CMV-seronegative.

This clone showed up just once. This chain uses TRBV15 with TRBJ2-4; possible D gene TRBD1, 6 bases. The length of the CDR3 is 15 residues. Germline values: CDR1 LNHNV, CDR2 YYDKDF (reference sequence). Trimming removed 3 bases from V and 7 bases from J, with 16 bases in between. In nucleotides, the CDR3 is TGTGCCACCAGCAGGGACAGTGGGTCGGAGAACATTCAGTACTTC. Its translation: CATSRDSGSENIQYF. The complete variable domain, with remaining parts taken from reference TRBV15 and TRBJ2-4, reads DAMVIQNPRYQVTQFGKPVTLSCSQTLNHNVMYWYQQKSSQAPKLLFHYYDKDFNNEADTPDNFQSRRPNTSFCFLDIRSPGLGDTAMYLCATSRDSGSENIQYFGAGTRLSVL.

V is TRBV7-9 and J is TRBJ1-5; maybe TRBD1 (5 bases). Looked up from germline, CDR1 is SEHNR and CDR2 is FQNEAQ (reference sequence). The CDR3 totals 15 residues. Trimming took 1 base from V and 2 from J, leaving 9 bases between them. The CDR3 loop is CASSLEGARNQPQHF. The CDR3 nucleotides read TGTGCCAGCAGCTTAGAAGGGGCCCGCAATCAGCCCCAGCATTTT.

The chain joins TRBV9 to TRBJ2-2, with 7 bases identical to TRBD1. Per the germline V gene, CDR1 is SGDLS and CDR2 is YYNGEE. Trimming removed 3 bases from V and 6 bases from J; junction bases left unmatched: 5. CDR3 length: 14 amino acids. In DNA, the CDR3 is TGTGCCAGCAGCGATCGACAGGGTTCCGGGGAGCTGTTTTTT. Protein sequence: CASSDRQGSGELFF.

The chain uses TRBV5-1 and TRBJ2-7; TRBD2 matches at 10 bases. CDR1 and CDR2 from the germline V gene are SGHRS and YFSETQ. V lost 2 bases, J lost 5 bases, and 10 bases stayed unmatched. The CDR3 loop spans 16 amino acids. This CDR3 is CASSFGSSGRADEQYF. The CDR3 bases are TGCGCCAGCAGCTTTGGGTCGAGCGGGAGGGCCGACGAGCAGTACTTC.

J is TRBJ2-3 and V is TRBV4-3; 8 bases line up with TRBD1. Losses at the gene ends were 4 bases for V and 1 base for J; bases not matched to a gene: 4. CDR1 is LGHNA, CDR2 YSLEER, per germline. The CDR3 runs 15 residues. The chain's CDR3 is CASSRLRGRTDTQYF. The CDR3 coding sequence is TGCGCCAGCAGCCGCCTCAGGGGGCGCACAGATACGCAGTATTTT.

In the case of this clone: At one of its ends the junction is not consistent with the germline gene, which may arise from a read error. The chain links TRBV7-6 to TRBJ2-1; 8 nucleotides agree with TRBD2. Germline V gives CDR1 SGHVS, CDR2 FNYEAQ. The length of the CDR3 is 16 residues. The CDR3 spells CASSLARDGGARGLVF. The CDR3, as DNA: TGTGCCAGCAGCTTAGCGCGTGACGGGGGGGCTCGCGGGTTGGTCTTC.

The CDR3 loop reads CASSPEGTGYGYTF. CDR3 nucleotides: TGCGCCAGCAGCCCAGAGGGGACAGGTTATGGCTACACCTTC. The chain recombines TRBV4-3 with TRBJ1-2; 8 positions agree with TRBD1. This CDR3 is 14 amino acids long. Per germline, CDR1 LGHNA and CDR2 YSLEER. V lost 4 bases, J lost 5 bases, and 6 bases stayed unmatched.

The chain uses TRBV6-1 and TRBJ2-1; TRBD2 matches at 10 bases. This CDR3 is 14 amino acids long. The trim removed 5 bases at V and 9 bases at J, leaving 7 bases unmatched. The germline gives CDR1 MNHNS, CDR2 SASEGT. CDR3 in amino acids: CASSPSGGRGEQFF. The CDR3 coding sequence is TGTGCCAGCAGTCCTAGCGGGGGTAGAGGTGAGCAGTTCTTC.

This clone was counted between two and nine times. The genes are TRBV6-5 and TRBJ2-2; D gene ambiguous. The CDR3 has 13 residues. Germline CDR1 reads MNHEY; CDR2 reads SVGAGI. V lost 7 bases and J 1 base, leaving 7 bases between the germline ends. The CDR3 reads CASINGNTGELFF. The CDR3 bases are TGTGCCAGCATCAACGGGAACACCGGGGAGCTGTTTTTT.

The chain joins TRBV2 to TRBJ1-1; D possibly corresponds to TRBD1 (6 bases). V was trimmed by 4 bases and J by 6 bases, leaving 12 bases between them. Looked up from germline, CDR1 is SNHLY and CDR2 is FYNNEI. The CDR3 is 13 amino acids. The CDR3 protein is CASSAAGVSEAFF. The CDR3 region has the DNA TGTGCCAGCAGTGCGGCAGGGGTCTCTGAAGCTTTCTTT.

This clone was detected only once. The rearrangement uses TRBV11-2 and TRBJ2-7; 10 nucleotides match TRBD1. The CDR3 has 16 residues. Trimming took 5 bases from V and 4 from J; bases not matched to a gene: 11. Per the germline V gene, CDR1 is SGHAT and CDR2 is FQNNGV. As DNA, the CDR3 is TGTGCCAGCAGCATACCGCCCCGGGACAGGGGTTACGAGCAGTACTTC. Amino acids: CASSIPPRDRGYEQYF.

The chain joins TRBV5-4 to TRBJ2-5; 9 bases match TRBD1. The CDR3 length is 16 residues. The germline V gene encodes CDR1 SGHNT and CDR2 YYREEE (reference sequence). The J segment lost 5 bases and the V segment lost 4 bases, leaving 12 bases of the junction unmatched. In DNA form, the CDR3 reads TGTGCCAGCAGCACGCAACCACAGGGGGCTATGGAGACCCAGTACTTC. This sequence encodes CASSTQPQGAMETQYF.

This clone appeared a few times. The V gene is TRBV7-9, the J gene TRBJ2-5; 9 bases line up with TRBD1. Per germline, CDR1 SEHNR and CDR2 FQNEAQ (reference sequence). CDR3 length equals 14 residues. After removal of 5 bases from V and 5 bases from J, the junction contained 6 bases not matched to a gene. CDR3: CASSPRDRAETQYF. The CDR3 coding sequence is TGTGCCAGCAGCCCCCGGGACAGGGCTGAGACCCAGTACTTC.

CDR3 loop: CAISKGRPGQLYDGYTF. The CDR3 DNA reads as TGTGCCATCAGTAAGGGCCGACCGGGACAGCTTTACGATGGCTACACCTTC. The V and J genes are TRBV10-3 and TRBJ1-2; TRBD1 aligns across 7 bases. The CDR3 consists of 17 residues. From germline, CDR1 is ENHRY and CDR2 SYGVKD. V dropped 5 bases and J dropped 6; count of bases not matched to a gene: 18.

V and J are TRBV7-2 and TRBJ1-1; D might be TRBD1 (5 bases). Per the germline V gene, CDR1 is SGHTA and CDR2 is FQGNSA. The V end was cut by 6 bases, the J end by 7 bases, with 18 bases between. This CDR3 region has 14 residues. The CDR3 region is CASSRIPAGNEAFF. The CDR3, as DNA: TGTGCCAGCAGTCGAATACCGGCAGGGAATGAAGCTTTCTTT.

This clone appeared a single time. The J gene is TRBJ2-5, the V gene TRBV7-2; 11 positions match TRBD2. The ends lost 5 bases at V and 5 bases at J; junction bases unmatched: 10. Germline values: CDR1 SGHTA, CDR2 FQGNSA. The CDR3 covers 16 residues. In DNA, the CDR3 is TGTGCCAGCAGCCCACTACTAGCGGGAGCCGGCGAGACCCAGTACTTC. Translation: CASSPLLAGAGETQYF.

The chain employs TRBV18 and TRBJ1-3; D is unclear. Trimming left V 2 bases short and J 0 bases short, with 8 bases between. This CDR3 comprises 15 residues. Germline-derived CDR1 and CDR2 are KGHSH and LQKENI. The chain's CDR3 is CASSPGSSSGNTIYF. The CDR3 DNA follows: TGTGCCAGCTCACCAGGTTCGAGCTCTGGAAACACCATATATTTT.

The chain links TRBV7-8 to TRBJ1-3; 10 nucleotides agree with TRBD1. Germline lookup yields CDR1 SGHVS and CDR2 FQNEAQ. CDR3 size: 13 residues. V dropped 5 bases and J dropped 8; count of bases not matched to a gene: 3. For the CDR3, the DNA is TGTGCCAGCAGCGTTGGACAGGGGGACACCATATATTTT. Residues: CASSVGQGDTIYF.

This chain connects TRBV4-3 to TRBJ1-1; D gene uncertain. CDR1 and CDR2 (germline): LGHNA, YSLEER. Trimming took 1 base from V and 7 from J, leaving 10 bases between them. This CDR3 comprises 13 residues. CDR3 loop: CASSQVSGGEAFF. The CDR3 bases are TGCGCCAGCAGCCAAGTTAGTGGTGGTGAAGCTTTCTTT.

The chain combines TRBV7-8 with TRBJ1-1; 8 bases are a match to TRBD1. Trimming cost V 5 bases and J 4 bases; bases outside gene matches: 9. The CDR3 loop spans 15 amino acids. CDR1 and CDR2 from the germline V gene are SGHVS and FQNEAQ. The CDR3 region has the DNA TGTGCCAGCAGCCCACGGACAGGGATGAGCACTGAAGCTTTCTTT. It specifies CASSPRTGMSTEAFF. Full variable domain (missing parts from reference TRBV7-8 and TRBJ1-1): GAGVSQSPRYKVAKRGQDVALRCDPISGHVSLFWYQQALGQGPEFLTYFQNEAQLDKSGLPSDRFFAERPEGSVSTLKIQRTQQEDSAVYLCASSPRTGMSTEAFFGQGTRLTVV.

The CDR3 is CASSTWDRGREKLFF. CDR3 sequence (DNA): TGTGCCAGTAGTACTTGGGACAGGGGTAGAGAAAAACTGTTTTTT. The chain has TRBV19 and TRBJ1-4; 10 bases map to TRBD1. Per germline, CDR1 LNHDA and CDR2 SQIVND (reference sequence). This CDR3 spans 15 amino acids. The ends lost 4 bases at V and 8 bases at J; junction bases unmatched: 7.

This chain uses TRBV9 with TRBJ2-2; D is possibly TRBD2 (5 bases). Germline V gene sequence: CDR1 SGDLS, CDR2 YYNGEE. CDR3 length equals 19 residues. The ends were cut back, 1 base at V and 6 bases at J, with 25 bases in the middle. The chain's CDR3 is CASSVSADYTSLLPGELFF. DNA for the CDR3: TGTGCCAGCAGCGTAAGTGCCGACTATACCTCCCTCCTCCCCGGGGAGCTGTTTTTT.

The chain employs TRBV4-3 and TRBJ2-2, with 7 bases fitting TRBD2. Trimming at V came to 0 bases and at J to 1 base, leaving 2 bases not matched to a gene. The CDR3 runs 16 residues. CDR1 and CDR2 (germline): LGHNA, YSLEER. This chain's CDR3 is CASSQETSRNTGELFF. CDR3 bases: TGCGCCAGCAGCCAAGAGACTAGCAGGAACACCGGGGAGCTGTTTTTT.

The chain couples TRBV5-1 to TRBJ2-1; D ambiguous. This CDR3 region has 15 residues. CDR1 is SGHRS, CDR2 YFSETQ, per germline. Trimming pared 0 bases from V and 6 bases from J, leaving 13 bases between. CDR3 coding DNA: TGCGCCAGCAGCTTGGAGTCTATAGCTTTCAATGAGCAGTTCTTC. This gives the protein CASSLESIAFNEQFF.

The V gene is TRBV5-1, the J gene TRBJ1-6, with no clear D. V was shortened by 0 bases and J by 9 bases, with 16 bases between the two germline ends. The CDR3 is 16 amino acids. CDR1 SGHRS and CDR2 YFSETQ come from the germline V gene. CDR3 residues: CASSLGASGRGSPLHF. The DNA of the CDR3 is TGCGCCAGCAGCTTGGGGGCCTCGGGCCGGGGTTCACCCCTCCACTTT.

This clone was counted a few times. The chain carries TRBV2 and TRBJ1-1; 7 nucleotides agree with TRBD1. This CDR3 contains 15 residues. After removal of 2 bases from V and 1 base from J, the junction contained 4 bases not matched to a gene. Germline V gene data show CDR1 as SNHLY and CDR2 as FYNNEI. The CDR3 coding sequence is TGTGCCAGCAGTGAATTAGGGACAGCGAACACTGAAGCTTTCTTT. It yields the protein CASSELGTANTEAFF.

The chain joins TRBV6-5 to TRBJ2-7; TRBD2 matches 12 bases. In germline, CDR1 is MNHEY, CDR2 SVGAGI. The CDR3 contains 14 residues. The J segment lost 6 bases and the V segment lost 7 bases, leaving 7 bases of the junction unmatched. In nucleotides, the CDR3 is TGTGCCAGCAACCGACTAGCGGGAGAAGGCGAGCAGTACTTC. Translation: CASNRLAGEGEQYF.

V is TRBV7-2 and J is TRBJ2-7; no reliable D call. CDR1 and CDR2 (germline): SGHTA, FQGNSA. Trimming shortened V by 1 base and J by 6 bases, and 19 bases separated the two germline ends. The CDR3 totals 16 residues. Written as DNA, the CDR3 is TGTGCCAGCAGCTTAGTTGCGTCCCTTAAATTCGGCGAGCAGTACTTC. This encodes CASSLVASLKFGEQYF.

This clone was counted a few times. The rearrangement uses TRBV4-3 and TRBJ2-5, with D perhaps matching TRBD2 (6 bases). The germline V gene has CDR1 LGHNA and CDR2 YSLEER. V was cut by 1 base and J by 1 base, with 13 bases left in between. CDR3 length: 16 residues. The CDR3 DNA is TGCGCCAGCAGCCAAGGTATCGGCGGGGTCCAAGAGACCCAGTACTTC. Its translation is CASSQGIGGVQETQYF.

The chain uses TRBV27 and TRBJ2-7; weak D call: TRBD2 (6 bases). The CDR3 extends over 14 amino acids. V was trimmed by 5 bases and J by 4 bases, leaving 15 bases between them. Looked up from germline, CDR1 is MNHEY and CDR2 is SMNVEV (reference sequence). The CDR3, as DNA: TGTGCCAGCAGTCCCCGGGGGACGGTTTACGAGCAGTACTTC. Translation: CASSPRGTVYEQYF.

V usage is TRBV28 and J usage is TRBJ1-2; D remains ambiguous. Germline V CDR1 and CDR2: MDHEN, SYDVKM. This CDR3 has 14 residues. V was trimmed by 3 bases and J by 5 bases, leaving 13 bases between them. In nucleotides, the CDR3 is TGTGCCAGCAGTTTGGAATTCATCGGGTATGGCTACACCTTC. It yields the protein CASSLEFIGYGYTF.

This sequence joins TRBV5-6 and TRBJ1-3; D is unresolved. With 2 bases removed from V and 0 bases from J, the gap between germline ends came to 12 bases. The CDR3 has 16 residues. Germline V gene sequence: CDR1 SGHDT, CDR2 YYEEEE. DNA of the CDR3: TGTGCCAGCAGCTTAGGTCAGGCAGTCTCTGGAAACACCATATATTTT. It specifies CASSLGQAVSGNTIYF.